The clone carrying this TCR beta chain was picked up a small number of times. The data were taken from a study of sequential checkpoint blockade in melanoma. The overall study: After both sequences, patients received maintenance nivolumab.

The treatment was: randomized to nivolumab then ipilimumab (arm A) or the reverse (arm B). Patients had received no earlier DNA-damaging chemotherapy. Sorted cells were live CD3+CD8+, lacking CD19 and CD56, from PBMCs. Deletions cut 6 bases from V and 0 bases from J, with 12 bases between. In germline, CDR1 is MDHEN, CDR2 SYDVKM. The CDR3 runs to 15 residues. Libraries were prepared by immunoSEQ multiplex PCR; TCRdb keeps only in-frame clonotypes and omits some of them. Of about 27,000 clones detected, approximately 80% appear once; the ten largest clones hold 13%. The TCR comes from a human donor with melanoma. The rearrangement links TRBV28 to TRBJ2-1, with D unclear. The source material was CD8+ T cells sorted from blood (inferred from file names), sampled from a patient given nivolumab and ipilimumab in sequence. The CDR3 sequence: CASSPTPGSYNEQFF. The DNA of the CDR3 is TGTGCCAGCAGCCCAACTCCAGGCTCCTACAATGAGCAGTTCTTC.